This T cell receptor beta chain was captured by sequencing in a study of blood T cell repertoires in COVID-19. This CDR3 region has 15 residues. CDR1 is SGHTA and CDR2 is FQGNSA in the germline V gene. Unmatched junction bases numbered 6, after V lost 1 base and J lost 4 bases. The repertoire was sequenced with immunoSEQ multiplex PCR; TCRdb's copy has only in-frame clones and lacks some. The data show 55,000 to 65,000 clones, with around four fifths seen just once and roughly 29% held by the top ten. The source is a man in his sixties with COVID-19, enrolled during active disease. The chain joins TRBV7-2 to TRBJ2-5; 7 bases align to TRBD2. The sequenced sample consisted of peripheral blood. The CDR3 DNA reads TGTGCCAGCAGCTTAGAAGGAGCGGGAACAGAGACCCAGTACTTC. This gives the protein CASSLEGAGTETQYF. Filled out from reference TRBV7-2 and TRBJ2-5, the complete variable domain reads GAGVSQSPSNKVTEKGKDVELRCDPISGHTALYWYRQSLGQGLEFLIYFQGNSAPDKSGLPSDRFSAERTGGSVSTLTIQRTQQEDSAVYLCASSLEGAGTETQYFGPGTRLLVL.